This T cell receptor beta chain was recovered during a study of T cell responses to AZD1222 COVID-19 vaccine. Study results and caveats: Only a handful of AZD1222 recipients were seropositive at baseline. White British donors predominated, females outnumbered males, and clonal diversity was possibly underestimated.

The V end was cut by 4 bases, the J end by 7 bases, with 17 bases between. CDR3 length equals 15 residues. Per germline, CDR1 LGHDT and CDR2 YNNKEL (reference sequence). Worth noting for this clone: Its target is not known.

Profiled with immunoSEQ multiplex PCR; TCRdb holds only in-frame clones, not every one. The table shows 60,000 to 85,000 clones, with 80% to 90% occurring only once. The sequenced sample was peripheral blood, obtained 28 days after the second AZD1222 dose. V and J are TRBV3-1 (or the pseudogene TRBV3-2) and TRBJ2-1; D could derive from TRBD1 or TRBD2 (5 bases each). The TCR originated in an adult who received the AZD1222 COVID-19 vaccine. The CDR3 region has the DNA TGTGCCAGCAGCCTGGGACCGAGCGTAGGGAATGAGCAGTTCTTC. Its translation is CASSLGPSVGNEQFF.